This TCR beta chain derives from a study of blood T cell repertoires in COVID-19 (dated by TCRdb to 2018 to 2021). As for the study more broadly: Samples covering the acute and convalescent phases of COVID-19 were provided by collaborators in the United States, Italy and Spain. Samples came from the ongoing ImmuneRACE study (first 160 participants) plus 1,254 subjects from 6 global collaborators. The sample metadata nearly always contained a de-identified subject ID, COVID-19 status, age in years and sex. The material from the prospective study consisted of cDNA or gDNA derived from T cells, B-cell-depleted T cells, or PBMCs. Deeply sampled blood TCRbeta repertoires from subjects exposed to, actively infected with, or recovered from COVID-19 were included in the dataset. The repertoires were released in a freely available public database meant as a resource for research on the immune response to SARS-CoV-2. HLA class I and class II types, where available, came from metadata supplied by the sample provider rather than from assay-based typing. Points the paper makes about the study in general: How much clinical and demographic metadata was included differed by source and by participant, and the metadata was provided uncurated.

On this clone: Its target antigen remains unknown. Base quality data are lacking; no much larger clone is found one base away.

The collaborating institutions used their own protocols to collect whole blood in K2EDTA tubes. For TCRbeta analysis, collaborator samples were shipped as frozen whole blood, as isolated PBMCs, or as DNA extracted from either sample type. TCRbeta CDR3 regions were amplified from genomic DNA using the immunoSEQ Assay, a bias-controlled multiplex PCR. As for the authors' bioinformatics: Within the assay, amplification of reference gene primers was used to estimate how many nucleated cells each sample contained. To quantify the absolute abundance of each unique TCRbeta CDR3 rearrangement, sequence reads were collapsed and filtered. For each sample, productive Simpson clonality was calculated as the square root of Simpson's diversity index over productive rearrangements. Here the immuneACCESS table is served through TCRdb, limited to in-frame sequences with V and J called. Missing clones are a known gap in these copies; in checked studies unresolved V genes cover under half, and the rest lacks a known reason. Clone size and V and J calls were adopted from that table, with D and trimming inferred from the DNA. Here the sample has about 170,000 clones; roughly nine tenths occur a single time. The top ten hold 0.5% to 0.6% of the sample.

CDR3 length: 15 amino acids, cysteine to valine. The retained sequence is limited to the CDR3, 45 bases, with the frame set at the first base. The receptor was derived from a man in his fifties or sixties with acute or convalescent COVID-19. This sequence uses TRBV12-1 and TRBJ2-7; the DNA was not used to check the table's D call, TRBD2. TRBV12-1 is a pseudogene. Specimen: peripheral blood. The CDR3 reads as follows: CASSFARGEFYEQYV. In nucleotides, the sequence is TGTGCCAGCAGCTTTGCTCGGGGGGAATTCTACGAGCAGTACGTC.